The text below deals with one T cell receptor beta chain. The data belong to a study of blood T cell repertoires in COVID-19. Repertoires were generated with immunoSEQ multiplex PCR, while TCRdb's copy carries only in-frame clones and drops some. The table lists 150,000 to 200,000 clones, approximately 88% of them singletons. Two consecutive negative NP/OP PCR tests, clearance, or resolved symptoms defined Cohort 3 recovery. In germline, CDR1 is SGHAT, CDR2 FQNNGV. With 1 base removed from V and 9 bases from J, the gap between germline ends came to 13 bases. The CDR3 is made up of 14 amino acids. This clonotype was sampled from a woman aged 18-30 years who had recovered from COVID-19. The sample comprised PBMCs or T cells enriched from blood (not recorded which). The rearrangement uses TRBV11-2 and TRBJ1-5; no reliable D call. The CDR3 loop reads CASSLGRSPWPQHF. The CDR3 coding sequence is TGTGCCAGCAGCTTAGGCAGGTCCCCATGGCCCCAGCATTTT.